The rows below give T cell receptor beta chains drawn from one sample of a study of T-cell memory formation after mild COVID-19. TCRdb re-called the 5' RACE reads with MiXCR, one entry per CDR3 protein. The table lists some 100,000 distinct CDR3 sequences, approximately 10% of them singletons. The specimen sequenced was PBMCs or a T cell subset sorted from them (not recorded which). All receptors come from a man aged 18 to 35 who had mild COVID-19 (a few samples of this study predate the infection). Cell type and time point are not known. The CDR3 runs from the conserved cysteine through the conserved F or W. The D gene is left open where the match is weak. Size tells how often a clone was seen (once, few, many) or the class of an expanded clone, and some rows leave it out.

d_call j_call clone_size v_call cdr3_aa cdr3_nt
- TRBJ2-3 few TRBV5-6 CASSLGLDSPDTQYF TGTGCCAGCAGCTTGGGACTAGACTCCCCAGATACGCAGTATTTT
- TRBJ1-3 - TRBV6-6 CASSPSISGNTIYF TGTGCCAGCAGTCCCTCCATCTCTGGAAACACCATATATTTT
TRBD1 TRBJ2-2 few TRBV7-8 CASSRDRMNTGELFF TGTGCCAGCAGCCGGGACAGGATGAACACCGGGGAGCTGTTTTTT
- TRBJ2-1 - TRBV4-1 CASSRTASSYNEQFF TGCGCCAGCAGTCGGACAGCTTCCTCCTACAATGAGCAGTTCTTC
TRBD1 TRBJ1-6 many TRBV7-9 CASSLTTGVSPLHF TGTGCCAGCAGCTTAACAACAGGGGTGTCACCCCTCCACTTT
TRBD2 TRBJ2-5 few TRBV18 CASSLGLAGVRKETQYF TGTGCCAGCTCGCTTGGACTAGCGGGGGTGCGAAAAGAGACCCAGTACTTC
TRBD1 TRBJ2-1 - TRBV6-1 CASSWDRVWFF TGTGCCAGCAGTTGGGACAGGGTATGGTTCTTC
TRBD2 TRBJ2-3 few TRBV12-3/TRBV12-4 CASSPSTSYHYTQYF TGTGCCAGCAGTCCTTCGACTAGCTACCACTATACGCAGTATTTT
- TRBJ1-1 few TRBV19 CASSIGRNTEAFF TGTGCCAGTAGTATAGGCCGAAACACTGAAGCTTTCTTT
TRBD1 TRBJ2-7 few TRBV29-1 CSVEDRGELQYF TGCAGCGTTGAGGACAGGGGCGAATTGCAGTACTTC
- TRBJ1-2 few TRBV2 CASKGRSNYGYTF TGTGCCAGCAAAGGCAGATCGAACTATGGCTACACCTTC
- TRBJ2-2 - TRBV27 CASSPPPGLDTGELFF TGTGCCAGCAGTCCCCCCCCAGGCTTGGACACCGGGGAGCTGTTTTTT
- TRBJ2-5 - TRBV5-1 CASSPQGWSSQETQYF TGCGCCAGCAGCCCCCAGGGGTGGTCAAGCCAAGAGACCCAGTACTTC
- TRBJ1-5 few TRBV5-1 CASSSTINQPQHF TGCGCCAGCAGCTCGACCATTAATCAGCCCCAGCATTTT
- TRBJ1-2 - TRBV29-1 CSSEAGDDYGYTF TGCAGCTCGGAGGCAGGGGATGACTATGGCTACACCTTC
TRBD1 TRBJ1-5 once TRBV6-2/TRBV6-3 CASSYPTGLQPQHF TGTGCCAGCAGTTACCCGACAGGGCTGCAGCCCCAGCATTTT
- TRBJ1-6 - TRBV7-9 CASSGFGEPGSPLHF TGTGCCAGCAGCGGCTTCGGGGAGCCGGGTTCACCCCTCCACTTT
- TRBJ1-5 - TRBV10-1 CASSEGYLEPQHF TGCGCCAGCAGTGAAGGGTATCTCGAGCCCCAGCATTTT
TRBD2 TRBJ2-5 few TRBV5-1 CASSETSGGEETQYF TGCGCCAGCAGCGAGACTAGCGGGGGGGAAGAGACCCAGTACTTC
- TRBJ2-4 - TRBV2 CASSDWPNIQYF TGTGCCAGCAGTGACTGGCCAAACATTCAGTACTTC
- TRBJ2-4 few TRBV7-9 CASSMNRELAKNIQYF TGTGCCAGCAGCATGAACAGGGAATTAGCCAAAAACATTCAGTACTTC
- TRBJ1-5 few TRBV7-6 CASSLGWGGQPQHF TGTGCCAGCAGCTTAGGTTGGGGCGGTCAGCCCCAGCATTTT
- TRBJ1-3 - TRBV12-3/TRBV12-4 CASSFTPGGNTIYF TGTGCCAGCAGTTTCACCCCCGGTGGAAACACCATATATTTT
- TRBJ2-5 few TRBV3-1 CASSQGFGGRETQYF TGTGCCAGCAGCCAAGGGTTCGGAGGAAGAGAGACCCAGTACTTC
- TRBJ2-2 few TRBV12-3/TRBV12-4 CASSPKVNGELFF TGTGCCAGCAGCCCTAAAGTTAACGGGGAGCTGTTTTTT
- TRBJ2-1 - TRBV4-1 CASSPQEDEQFF TGCGCCAGCAGCCCACAGGAGGATGAGCAGTTCTTC
TRBD2 TRBJ2-5 many TRBV4-1 CASSQLGLVETQYF TGCGCCAGCAGCCAATTGGGACTAGTCGAGACCCAGTACTTC
TRBD1 TRBJ2-3 many TRBV12-3/TRBV12-4 CASRQEEVGTASTDTQYF TGTGCCAGCAGACAGGAAGAGGTCGGGACAGCTAGCACAGATACGCAGTATTTT
- TRBJ2-6 many TRBV28 CASSLLGVTGANVLTF TGTGCCAGCAGTTTATTAGGTGTTACTGGGGCCAACGTCCTGACTTTC